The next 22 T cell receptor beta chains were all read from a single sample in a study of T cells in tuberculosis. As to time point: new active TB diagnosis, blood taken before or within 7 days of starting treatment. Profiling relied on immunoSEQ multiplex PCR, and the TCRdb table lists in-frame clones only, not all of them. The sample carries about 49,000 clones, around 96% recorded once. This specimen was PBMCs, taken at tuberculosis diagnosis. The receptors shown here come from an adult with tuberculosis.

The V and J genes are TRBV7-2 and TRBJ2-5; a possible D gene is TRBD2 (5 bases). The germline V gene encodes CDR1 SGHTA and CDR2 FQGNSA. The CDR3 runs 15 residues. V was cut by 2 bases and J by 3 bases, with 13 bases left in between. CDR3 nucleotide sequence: TGTGCCAGCAGCTTAAGTGGGAGAATGGAAGAGACCCAGTACTTC. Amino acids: CASSLSGRMEETQYF.

The CDR3 DNA sequence: TGTGCCAGCAGTCCGTGGCTAGCGGGAGGGCCGACAGATACGCAGTATTTT. This translates into CASSPWLAGGPTDTQYF. The chain uses TRBV14 and TRBJ2-3; TRBD2 agrees at 12 bases. The V segment lost 6 bases and the J segment 3 bases; nucleotides outside the gene matches: 10. Germline CDR1 and CDR2: SGHDN and FVKESK. The CDR3 sequence is 17 residues long.

The CDR3: CASSKGQERDSPLNTIYF. For the CDR3, the DNA is TGTGCCAGCAGCAAAGGACAGGAGAGAGATTCCCCCCTAAACACCATATATTTT. V gene TRBV9 combines with J gene TRBJ1-3; 7 positions agree with TRBD1. The CDR3 has 18 residues. V lost 4 bases and J lost 6; bases outside the gene matches: 19. Germline CDR1 and CDR2: SGDLS and YYNGEE.

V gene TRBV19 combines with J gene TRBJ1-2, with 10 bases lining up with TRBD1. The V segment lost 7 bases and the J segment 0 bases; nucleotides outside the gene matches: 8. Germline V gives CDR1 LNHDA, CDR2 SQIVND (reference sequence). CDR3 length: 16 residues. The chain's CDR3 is CASIGGDRGPNYGYTF. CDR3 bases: TGTGCCAGTATCGGAGGGGACAGGGGCCCTAACTATGGCTACACCTTC.

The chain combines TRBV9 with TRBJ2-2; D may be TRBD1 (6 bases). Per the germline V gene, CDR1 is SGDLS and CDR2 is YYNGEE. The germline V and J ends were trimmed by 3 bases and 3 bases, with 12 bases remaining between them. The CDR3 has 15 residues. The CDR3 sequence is CASSGQGIDTGELFF. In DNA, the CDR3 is TGTGCCAGCAGCGGGCAGGGGATTGACACCGGGGAGCTGTTTTTT.

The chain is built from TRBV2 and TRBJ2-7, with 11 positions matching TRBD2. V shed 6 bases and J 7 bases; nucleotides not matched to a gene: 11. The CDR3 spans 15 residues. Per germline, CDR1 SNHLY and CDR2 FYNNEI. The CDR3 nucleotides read TGTGCCAGCAGACCCACTAGCGGGAGATCCCCAGAGCAGTACTTC. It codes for CASRPTSGRSPEQYF.

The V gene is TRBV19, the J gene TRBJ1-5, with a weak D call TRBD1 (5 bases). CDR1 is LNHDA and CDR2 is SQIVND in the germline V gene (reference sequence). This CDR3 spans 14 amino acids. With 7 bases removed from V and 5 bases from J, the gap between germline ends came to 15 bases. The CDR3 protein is CASTSWGTYQPQHF. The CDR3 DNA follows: TGTGCCAGTACCTCATGGGGCACCTATCAGCCCCAGCATTTT.

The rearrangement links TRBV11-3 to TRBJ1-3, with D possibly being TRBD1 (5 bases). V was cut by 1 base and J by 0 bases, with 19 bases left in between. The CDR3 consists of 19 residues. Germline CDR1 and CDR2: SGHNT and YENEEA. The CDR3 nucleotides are TGTGCCAGCAGCTTAGGCCTCCCATTCAAGGGGTTCTCTGGAAACACCATATATTTT. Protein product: CASSLGLPFKGFSGNTIYF.

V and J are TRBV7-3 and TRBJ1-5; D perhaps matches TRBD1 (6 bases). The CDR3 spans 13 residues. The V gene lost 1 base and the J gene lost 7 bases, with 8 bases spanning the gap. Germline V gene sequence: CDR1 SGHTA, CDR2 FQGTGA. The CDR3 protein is CASSLIGGQPQHF. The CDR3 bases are TGTGCCAGCAGCTTAATAGGGGGACAGCCCCAGCATTTT.

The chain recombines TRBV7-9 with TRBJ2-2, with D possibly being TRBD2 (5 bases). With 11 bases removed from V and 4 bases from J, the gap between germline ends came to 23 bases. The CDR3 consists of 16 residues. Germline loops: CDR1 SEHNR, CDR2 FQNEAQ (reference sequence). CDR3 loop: CARGRGYDGLTGELFF. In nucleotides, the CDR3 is TGTGCCCGCGGACGGGGATACGATGGACTCACCGGGGAGCTGTTTTTT. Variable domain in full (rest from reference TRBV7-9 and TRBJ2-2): DTGVSQNPRHKITKRGQNVTFRCDPISEHNRLYWYRQTLGQGPEFLTYFQNEAQLEKSRLLSDRFSAERPKGSFSTLEIQRTEQGDSAMYLCARGRGYDGLTGELFFGEGSRLTVL.

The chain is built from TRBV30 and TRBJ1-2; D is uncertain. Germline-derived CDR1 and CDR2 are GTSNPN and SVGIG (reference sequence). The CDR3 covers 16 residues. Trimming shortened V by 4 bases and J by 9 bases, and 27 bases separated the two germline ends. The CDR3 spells CAWTSRAPGRIESYTF. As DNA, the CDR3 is TGTGCCTGGACCTCCCGGGCGCCCGGGAGGATTGAAAGCTACACCTTC. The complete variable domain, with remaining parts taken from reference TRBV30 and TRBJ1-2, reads SQTIHQWPATLVQPVGSPLSLECTVEGTSNPNLYWYRQAAGRGLQLLFYSVGIGQISSEVPQNLSASRPQDRQFILSSKKLLLSDSGFYLCAWTSRAPGRIESYTFGSGTRLTVV.

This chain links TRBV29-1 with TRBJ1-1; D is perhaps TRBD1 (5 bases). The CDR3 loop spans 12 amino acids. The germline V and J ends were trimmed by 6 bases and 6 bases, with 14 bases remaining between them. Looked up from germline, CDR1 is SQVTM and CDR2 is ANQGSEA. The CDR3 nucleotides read TGCAGCGTCCTATCCCCGGGGGCTGAAGCTTTCTTT. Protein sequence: CSVLSPGAEAFF.

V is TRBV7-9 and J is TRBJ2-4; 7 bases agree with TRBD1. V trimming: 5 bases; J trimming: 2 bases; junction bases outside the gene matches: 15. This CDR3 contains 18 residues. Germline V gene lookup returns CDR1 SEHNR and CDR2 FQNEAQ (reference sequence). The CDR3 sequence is CASSLGTVGQPSKNIQYF. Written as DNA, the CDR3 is TGTGCCAGCAGCCTTGGGACGGTGGGACAGCCGTCCAAAAACATTCAGTACTTC.

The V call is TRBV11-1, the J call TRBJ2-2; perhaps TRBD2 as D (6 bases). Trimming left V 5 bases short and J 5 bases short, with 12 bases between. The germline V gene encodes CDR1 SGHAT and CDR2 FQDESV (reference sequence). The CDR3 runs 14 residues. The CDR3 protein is CASSLSRGTGELFF. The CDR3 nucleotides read TGTGCCAGCAGCCTCTCTCGGGGGACCGGGGAGCTGTTTTTT.

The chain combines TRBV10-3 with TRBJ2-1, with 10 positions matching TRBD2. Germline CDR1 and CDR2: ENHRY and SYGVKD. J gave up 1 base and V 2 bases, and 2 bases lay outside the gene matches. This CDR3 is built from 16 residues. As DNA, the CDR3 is TGTGCCATCAGTGAGCCTAGCGGGAGTTCCTACAATGAGCAGTTCTTC. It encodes CAISEPSGSSYNEQFF.

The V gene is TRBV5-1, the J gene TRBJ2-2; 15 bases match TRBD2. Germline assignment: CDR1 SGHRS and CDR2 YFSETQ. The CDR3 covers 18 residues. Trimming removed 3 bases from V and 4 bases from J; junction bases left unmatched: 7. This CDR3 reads CASSWGLAGGPGTGELFF. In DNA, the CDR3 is TGCGCCAGCAGCTGGGGACTAGCGGGAGGCCCGGGCACCGGGGAGCTGTTTTTT. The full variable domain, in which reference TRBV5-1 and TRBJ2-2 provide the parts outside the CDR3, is KAGVTQTPRYLIKTRGQQVTLSCSPISGHRSVSWYQQTPGQGLQFLFEYFSETQRNKGNFPGRFSGRQFSNSRSEMNVSTLELGDSALYLCASSWGLAGGPGTGELFFGEGSRLTVL.

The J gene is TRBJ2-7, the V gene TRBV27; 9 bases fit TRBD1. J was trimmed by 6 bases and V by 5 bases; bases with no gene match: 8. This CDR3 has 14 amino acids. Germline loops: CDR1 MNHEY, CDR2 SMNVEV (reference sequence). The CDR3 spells CASSPRDRVGEQYF. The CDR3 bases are TGTGCCAGCAGTCCAAGGGACAGGGTGGGCGAGCAGTACTTC.

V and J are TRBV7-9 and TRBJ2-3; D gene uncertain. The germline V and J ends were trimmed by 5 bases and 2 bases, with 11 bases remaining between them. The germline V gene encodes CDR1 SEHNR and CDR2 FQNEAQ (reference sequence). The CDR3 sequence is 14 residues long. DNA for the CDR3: TGTGCCAGCAGCCAATCCTCCTACACAGATACGCAGTATTTT. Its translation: CASSQSSYTDTQYF.

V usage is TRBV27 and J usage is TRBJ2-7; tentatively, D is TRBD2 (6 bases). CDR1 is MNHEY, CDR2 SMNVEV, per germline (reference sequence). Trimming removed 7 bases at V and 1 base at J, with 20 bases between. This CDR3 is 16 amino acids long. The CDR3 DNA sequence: TGTGCCAGCAAACTTAAGGAGAGGGGAGGTTCCTACGAGCAGTACTTC. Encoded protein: CASKLKERGGSYEQYF.

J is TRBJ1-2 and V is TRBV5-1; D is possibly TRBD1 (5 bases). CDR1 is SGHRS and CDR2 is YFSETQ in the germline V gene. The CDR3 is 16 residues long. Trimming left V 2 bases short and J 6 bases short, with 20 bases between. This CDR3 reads CASSFLPEGGTNGYTF. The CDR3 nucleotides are TGCGCCAGCAGCTTCCTCCCGGAAGGCGGGACCAATGGCTACACCTTC.

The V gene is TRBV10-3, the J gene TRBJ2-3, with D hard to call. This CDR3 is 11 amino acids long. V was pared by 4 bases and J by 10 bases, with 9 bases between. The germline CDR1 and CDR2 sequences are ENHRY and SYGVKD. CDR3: CAISGPQAQYF. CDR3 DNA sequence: TGTGCCATCAGTGGACCCCAGGCGCAGTATTTT.

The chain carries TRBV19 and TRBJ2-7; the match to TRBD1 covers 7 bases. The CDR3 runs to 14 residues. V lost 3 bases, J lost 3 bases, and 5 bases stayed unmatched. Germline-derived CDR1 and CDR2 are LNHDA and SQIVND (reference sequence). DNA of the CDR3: TGTGCCAGTAGTATCAGACAGGGCCTCTACGAGCAGTACTTC. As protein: CASSIRQGLYEQYF.